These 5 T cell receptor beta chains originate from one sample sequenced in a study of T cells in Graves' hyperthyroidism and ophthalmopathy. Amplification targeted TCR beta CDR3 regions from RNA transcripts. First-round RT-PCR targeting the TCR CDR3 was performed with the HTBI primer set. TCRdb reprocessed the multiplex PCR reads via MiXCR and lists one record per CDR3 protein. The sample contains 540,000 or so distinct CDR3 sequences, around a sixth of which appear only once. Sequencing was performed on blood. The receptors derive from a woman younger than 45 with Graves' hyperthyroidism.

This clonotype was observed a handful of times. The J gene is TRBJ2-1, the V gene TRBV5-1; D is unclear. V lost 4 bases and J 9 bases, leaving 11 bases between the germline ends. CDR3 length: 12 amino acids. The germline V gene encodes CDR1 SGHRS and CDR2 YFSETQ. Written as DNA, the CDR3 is TGCGCCAGCAGCCCCCAGCAGGTTGAGCAGTTCTTC. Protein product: CASSPQQVEQFF.

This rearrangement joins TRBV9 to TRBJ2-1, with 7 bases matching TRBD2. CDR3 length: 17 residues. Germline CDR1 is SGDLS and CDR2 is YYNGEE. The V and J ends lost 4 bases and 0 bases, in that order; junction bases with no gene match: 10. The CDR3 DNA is TGTGCCAGCAGCCAGAGACCTGGCGGGAGCTCCTACAATGAGCAGTTCTTC. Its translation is CASSQRPGGSSYNEQFF.

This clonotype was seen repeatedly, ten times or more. CDR3 bases: TGTGCCAGTAGTATTGGAGGAGCGGCCACAGATACGCAGTATTTT. Translation: CASSIGGAATDTQYF. The rearrangement links TRBV19 to TRBJ2-3, with a tentative D call TRBD2 (5 bases). V dropped 3 bases and J dropped 2 bases, with 12 bases sitting between them. The CDR3 covers 15 residues. Germline V gives CDR1 LNHDA, CDR2 SQIVND (reference sequence).

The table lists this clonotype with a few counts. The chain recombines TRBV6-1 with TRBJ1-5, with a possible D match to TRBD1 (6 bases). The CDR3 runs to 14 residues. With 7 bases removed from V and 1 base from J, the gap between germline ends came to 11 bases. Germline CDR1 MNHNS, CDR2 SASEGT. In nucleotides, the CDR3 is TGTGCCAGCAACAGAGGACAGAGCAATCAGCCCCAGCATTTT. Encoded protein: CASNRGQSNQPQHF.

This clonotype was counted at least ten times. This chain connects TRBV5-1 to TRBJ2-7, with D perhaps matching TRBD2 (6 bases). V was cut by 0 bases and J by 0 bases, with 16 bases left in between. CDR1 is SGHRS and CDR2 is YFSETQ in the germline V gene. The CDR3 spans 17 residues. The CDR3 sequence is CASSLGPYGSASYEQYF. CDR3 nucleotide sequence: TGCGCCAGCAGCTTGGGGCCTTACGGGAGTGCCTCCTACGAGCAGTACTTC.